The present T cell receptor (beta chain) was sequenced within a study of shared clonotypes between healthy human individuals. CDR1 GTSNPN and CDR2 SVGIG come from the germline V gene (reference sequence). The length of the CDR3 is 12 residues. V dropped 7 bases and J dropped 8 bases, with 16 bases sitting between them. Some clones are missing from TCRdb's copy, which holds only in-frame ones; the method was immunoSEQ multiplex PCR. The sample carries approximately 480,000 clones, 75% to 80% recorded once. The study enrolled healthy HIV-negative adults without recent acute infections or vaccinations as donors. For unsorted samples, genomic DNA was extracted from tens of millions of PBMCs. As regards this clone: It is likely a read error: a sequence one base away is far more abundant. The same CDR3 arises from other DNA sequences in this sample as well.

The V gene is TRBV30, the J gene TRBJ2-3; no clear D gene. This clonotype was sampled from a woman aged 40 to 49 in good health. Some clones in this sample may be carry-over from other donors' samples. Sequencing was done on a sample of PBMCs. The CDR3 loop is CASTWAHSTQYF. The CDR3 DNA follows: TGTGCCTCCACATGGGCCCATTCTACGCAGTATTTT.